This TCR beta chain was profiled in a study of blood T cell repertoires in COVID-19. As for the study in general: From T cells, B-cell-depleted T cells, or PBMCs came the material, which was cDNA or gDNA.

Produced via immunoSEQ multiplex PCR; TCRdb's table is partial and in-frame only. The data contain approximately 200,000 clones, around 85% of them singletons. This clone was found a few times. Adults between about 18 and 89 years of age took part from 20 to 25 US areas. Among Cohort 3 donors, those recovered had two negative PCRs, clearance, or symptom resolution. The sample was PBMCs or T cells enriched from blood (not recorded which). This sequence originates from a woman in her thirties who had recovered from COVID-19.

This chain's CDR3 is CASSSGGRTEAFF. CDR3 DNA: TGTGCCAGCAGCTCCGGGGGTCGGACTGAAGCTTTCTTT. The chain uses TRBV2 and TRBJ1-1; D might be TRBD1 (5 bases). CDR1 and CDR2 (germline): SNHLY, FYNNEI. V lost 6 bases and J lost 5, with 13 bases in between. The CDR3 contains 13 residues.